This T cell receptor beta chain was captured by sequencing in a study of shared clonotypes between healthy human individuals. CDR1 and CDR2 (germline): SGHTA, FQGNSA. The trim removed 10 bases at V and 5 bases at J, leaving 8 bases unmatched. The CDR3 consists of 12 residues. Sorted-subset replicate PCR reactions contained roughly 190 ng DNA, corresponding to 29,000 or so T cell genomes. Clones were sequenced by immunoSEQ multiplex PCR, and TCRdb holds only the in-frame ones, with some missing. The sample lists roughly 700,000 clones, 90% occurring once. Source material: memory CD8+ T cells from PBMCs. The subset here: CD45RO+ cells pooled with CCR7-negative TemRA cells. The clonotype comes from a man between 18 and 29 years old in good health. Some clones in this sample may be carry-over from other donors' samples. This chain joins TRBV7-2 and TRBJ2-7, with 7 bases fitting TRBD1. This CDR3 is CATQTGRNEQYF. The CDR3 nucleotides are TGTGCCACCCAGACAGGGCGGAACGAGCAGTACTTC.